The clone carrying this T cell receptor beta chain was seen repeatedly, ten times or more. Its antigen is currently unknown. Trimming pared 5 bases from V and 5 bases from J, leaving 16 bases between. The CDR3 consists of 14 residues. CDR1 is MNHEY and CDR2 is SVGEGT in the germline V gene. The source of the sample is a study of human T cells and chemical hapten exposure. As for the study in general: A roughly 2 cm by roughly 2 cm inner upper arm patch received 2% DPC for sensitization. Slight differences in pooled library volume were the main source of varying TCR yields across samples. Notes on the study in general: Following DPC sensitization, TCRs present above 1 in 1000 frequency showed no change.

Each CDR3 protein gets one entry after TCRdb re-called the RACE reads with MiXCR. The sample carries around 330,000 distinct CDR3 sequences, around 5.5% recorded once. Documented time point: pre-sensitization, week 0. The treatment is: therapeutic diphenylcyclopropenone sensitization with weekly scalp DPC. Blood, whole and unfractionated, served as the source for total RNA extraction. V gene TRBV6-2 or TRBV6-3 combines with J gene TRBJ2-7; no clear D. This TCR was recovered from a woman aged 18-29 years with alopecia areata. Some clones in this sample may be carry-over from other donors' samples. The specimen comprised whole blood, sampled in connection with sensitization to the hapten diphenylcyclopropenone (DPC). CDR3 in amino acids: CASSPWADVHEQYF. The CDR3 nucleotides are TGTGCCAGCAGTCCCTGGGCGGATGTCCACGAGCAGTACTTC.